This T cell receptor (beta chain) was recorded in a study of CD8 T cells in Susac syndrome. The V gene's germline CDR1 is SQVTM and CDR2 ANQGSEA. This CDR3 is built from 15 residues. A note on this clonotype: The germline gene is not matched at one end of the junction; a read error may be the cause.

About 0.45 to 1 ug RNA was reverse transcribed with random hexamers. Amplification of TCR beta CDR3 spanned 54 Vbeta and 13 Jbeta via immunoSEQ multiplex PCR. TCRdb itself ran the immunoSEQ multiplex PCR reads through MiXCR, one entry per CDR3 protein. Of some 400,000 distinct CDR3 sequences in the sample, about 85% were seen once. Sequencing of TCR beta was performed on blood CD8+ and CD4+ T cells. The CD8+ and CD4+ T cells were negatively isolated, with the TEMRA cells enriched by FACS. The V gene is TRBV29-1, the J gene TRBJ2-1, with 7 positions matching TRBD1. The source is a human donor with multiple sclerosis. Specimen: CD8+ T cells from PBMCs. This CDR3 is CSVEAAETGSPHTIF. In nucleotides, the CDR3 is TGCAGCGTTGAAGCAGCCGAGACAGGGAGCCCCCATACAATCTTC.